The rows below give T cell receptor beta chains drawn from one sample of a study of technical replicates of blood from several donors. Using immunoSEQ multiplex PCR, the repertoire was profiled, and TCRdb retains in-frame clones only, with some absent. The top ten clones hold 0.4% to 0.5% of a sample with tens of thousands of clones, about nine tenths of them seen once. The specimen sequenced was T cells isolated from PBMCs. The receptors shown here come from a human donor in good health. The CDR3 runs from the conserved cysteine through the conserved F or W. Fields, in order: J gene, D gene, V gene, clone size, CDR3 protein, CDR3 DNA. D genes are given only for firm matches. Clone size is not always given. Where it is, it says once, few, many or a class for expanded clones.

>TRBJ2-7|NA|TRBV4-2|NA
CASSQEGGVYEQYF
TGTGCCAGCAGCCAAGAGGGCGGGGTATACGAGCAGTACTTC
>TRBJ2-7|NA|TRBV11-2|NA
CASSLGTSLYEQYF
TGTGCCAGCAGCTTAGGGACATCTCTCTACGAGCAGTACTTC
>TRBJ1-1|NA|TRBV9|few
CASSVGGTEAFF
TGTGCCAGCAGCGTCGGCGGCACTGAAGCTTTCTTT
>TRBJ2-5|NA|TRBV5-1|NA
CASSLLAEETQYF
TGCGCCAGCAGCTTGCTGGCGGAAGAGACCCAGTACTTC
>TRBJ2-3|TRBD2|TRBV28|NA
CASSSGLAGLF
TGTGCCAGCAGTTCCGGACTAGCGGGCCTTTTT
>TRBJ1-2|NA|TRBV5-4|NA
CASSLAGGLGYTF
TGTGCCAGCAGCTTGGCTGGGGGCCTGGGCTACACCTTC
>TRBJ2-7|TRBD2|TRBV19|NA
CASSKGTTEQYF
TGTGCCAGTAGTAAAGGGACTACCGAGCAGTACTTC
>TRBJ2-7|TRBD1|TRBV13|NA
CASSLGDRAGEQYF
TGTGCCAGCAGCTTAGGCGACAGGGCTGGAGAGCAGTACTTC
>TRBJ2-3|TRBD1|TRBV4-2|NA
CASRYGQGSTDTQYF
TGTGCCAGCAGGTACGGACAGGGTAGCACAGATACGCAGTATTTT
>TRBJ2-7|TRBD1|TRBV9|NA
CASSRQGNEQYF
TGTGCCAGCAGCAGACAGGGGAACGAGCAGTACTTC
>TRBJ2-7|TRBD2|TRBV19|NA
CASSVGLAGYEQYF
TGTGCCAGTAGTGTGGGACTAGCGGGATACGAGCAGTACTTC
>TRBJ1-2|NA|TRBV29-1|NA
CSTPDTNNYGYTF
TGCAGCACCCCGGACACGAATAACTATGGCTACACCTTC